The 10 T cell receptor beta chains below come from one sample, sequenced in a study of type 1 regulatory T cells. TCRdb ran MiXCR on the reads and lists one entry per CDR3 protein. The sample records 63,000 or so distinct CDR3 sequences, more than 45% being singletons. The antigens of these receptors remain unknown. The sample comprised cultured non-Tr1 T cells, either the whole culture or a sorted T cell fraction (not recorded which). The receptors were sampled from a human donor in good health.

This clonotype occurred once. The chain carries TRBV7-9 and TRBJ2-2, with 7 nucleotides matching TRBD1. CDR1 SEHNR and CDR2 FQNEAQ come from the germline V gene (reference sequence). V was clipped by 5 bases and J by 7 bases; unmatched bases: 13. CDR3 length: 16 residues. CDR3 sequence (DNA): TGTGCCAGCAGCGCTACTTTACAGGGGCGGCGCGGGGAGCTGTTTTTT. Amino acids: CASSATLQGRRGELFF.

The rearrangement links TRBV19 to TRBJ2-7; D unclear. There are 14 residues in the CDR3. The V gene's germline CDR1 is LNHDA and CDR2 SQIVND (reference sequence). Trimming took off 5 bases at V and 2 bases at J, with 13 bases between the two ends. For the CDR3, the DNA is TGTGCCAGTAGTCCGCAAGTAGGCACCTACGAGCAGTACTTC. Translation: CASSPQVGTYEQYF. Full variable domain (outside the CDR3, taken from reference TRBV19 and TRBJ2-7): DGGITQSPKYLFRKEGQNVTLSCEQNLNHDAMYWYRQDPGQGLRLIYYSQIVNDFQKGDIAEGYSVSREKKESFPLTVTSAQKNPTAFYLCASSPQVGTYEQYFGPGTRLTVT.

The chain couples TRBV18 to TRBJ1-6; 7 bases fit TRBD1. This CDR3 comprises 15 residues. Germline V gene data show CDR1 as KGHSH and CDR2 as LQKENI. With 5 bases clipped from V and 7 bases from J, the junction kept 8 bases outside the gene matches. The CDR3 DNA is TGTGCCAGCTCATCAACGGGACAGAAAAATTCACCCCTCCACTTT. Its translation: CASSSTGQKNSPLHF.

The CDR3 here is CASSRRADPNTEAFF. Here the CDR3 DNA reads TGTGCCAGCAGCCGTAGAGCCGACCCCAACACTGAAGCTTTCTTT. This sequence joins TRBV4-2 and TRBJ1-1, with D hard to call. The CDR3 totals 15 residues. The germline V and J ends were trimmed by 4 bases and 2 bases, with 14 bases remaining between them. Germline CDR1 LGHNA, CDR2 YNFKEQ.

The chain uses TRBV5-1 and TRBJ2-7; 8 nucleotides match TRBD1. The CDR3 is 14 amino acids. V was clipped by 2 bases and J by 3 bases; unmatched bases: 4. Germline V gene data show CDR1 as SGHRS and CDR2 as YFSETQ. In nucleotides, the CDR3 is TGCGCCAGCAGCTTCCGGGACAGGATCTACGAGCAGTACTTC. Protein: CASSFRDRIYEQYF.

This chain joins TRBV20-1 and TRBJ1-6; D gene unclear. Looked up from germline, CDR1 is DFQATT and CDR2 is SNEGSKA (reference sequence). This CDR3 comprises 12 residues. Trimming left V 6 bases short and J 10 bases short, with 13 bases between. The CDR3, as DNA: TGCAGTGCCCGGAGACCTGGGTCACCCCTCCACTTT. Its protein is CSARRPGSPLHF.

This chain uses TRBV12-3 or TRBV12-4 with TRBJ1-5, with a tentative D call TRBD1 (5 bases). The CDR3 runs 17 residues. Trimming shortened V by 1 base and J by 0 bases, and 13 bases separated the two germline ends. CDR3 bases: TGTGCCAGCAGTTTAGACGGGGCAAGGAATAGCAATCAGCCCCAGCATTTT. Amino acid sequence: CASSLDGARNSNQPQHF.

The chain joins TRBV30 to TRBJ1-1, with 8 bases identical to TRBD1. Germline CDR1 and CDR2: GTSNPN and SVGIG (reference sequence). With V trimmed by 3 bases and J by 5 bases, 14 bases remained unmatched. This CDR3 contains 16 residues. The CDR3 sequence: CAWRYRGVLGRTEAFF. DNA of the CDR3: TGTGCCTGGAGATACAGGGGGGTCTTAGGAAGGACTGAAGCTTTCTTT.

The V and J genes are TRBV7-2 and TRBJ2-2; no definite D call. With 1 base removed from V and 5 bases from J, the gap between germline ends came to 8 bases. Germline V lookup: CDR1 SGHTA, CDR2 FQGNSA. CDR3 length: 14 amino acids. The DNA of the CDR3 is TGTGCCAGCAGCTTAGAGTCTAGGACCGGGGAGCTGTTTTTT. It specifies CASSLESRTGELFF.

This clonotype was seen a few times. The chain is built from TRBV4-1 and TRBJ1-2; D is ambiguous. V was trimmed by 0 bases and J by 4 bases, leaving 9 bases between them. The CDR3 consists of 14 residues. Germline assignment: CDR1 MGHRA and CDR2 YSYEKL. The CDR3 nucleotides are TGCGCCAGCAGCCAAGATTTTACGGGCTATGGCTACACCTTC. It yields the protein CASSQDFTGYGYTF.